The clone carrying this TCR beta chain was found a few times. Its specificity is unknown. TCRdb reanalysed the reads using MiXCR and keeps one entry per CDR3 protein. The data hold fewer than 350,000 distinct CDR3 sequences, with more than 9% observed a single time. These data belong to a study of T cell repertoires in cytomegalovirus infection. Study-wide results and limits: Totalled public TCR beta family frequency picked out people who carried CMV plus the relevant HLA.

The receptor comes from a human donor in good health (CMV status not recorded). Some clones in this sample may be carry-over from other donors' samples. The sequencing input was PBMCs.

The CDR3 reads CSASLPNYNEQFF. DNA of the CDR3: TGCAGTGCTAGTTTGCCTAACTACAATGAGCAGTTCTTC. The chain uses TRBV20-1 and TRBJ2-1, with D unresolved. The germline V gene encodes CDR1 DFQATT and CDR2 SNEGSKA (reference sequence). V gave up 3 bases and J gave up 3 bases, with 9 bases separating them. The CDR3 is made up of 13 amino acids.